The source of this TCR beta chain is a study of cytomegalovirus exposure and HLA in healthy donors. Study-wide findings and caveats: On later analysis, the bulk of CMV-associated TCR beta chains appeared to be HLA-restricted.

Germline values: CDR1 SGHRS, CDR2 YFSETQ. The ends lost 5 bases at V and 4 bases at J; junction bases unmatched: 2. The CDR3 has 13 amino acids. As concerns this clone: Its target is unknown.

PCR amplification relied on 60 Vbeta primers (plus 13 Jbeta primers). Profiling relied on immunoSEQ multiplex PCR, and the TCRdb table lists in-frame clones only, not all of them. The sample consists of over 100,000 clones, about 61% of them appearing once. The specimen sequenced was PBMCs. The rearrangement uses TRBV5-1 and TRBJ2-2; 7 bases align to TRBD1. The TCR was taken from a woman in her 40s in good health and CMV-seronegative. This CDR3 is CASRQGSTGELFF. Here the CDR3 DNA reads TGCGCCAGCAGACAGGGGTCCACCGGGGAGCTGTTTTTT.